The clone carrying this T cell receptor beta chain was seen only once. What it recognizes is unknown. These data originate in a study of PD-1 blockade in classical Hodgkin lymphoma. Overall study results and limits: Newly diagnosed patients reportedly trailed healthy donors in baseline TCR diversity.

Noted time point: cycle 4 day 1 (C4D1), after more than five weeks of nivolumab. All the patients suffered relapse after autologous stem cell transplantation, and brentuximab vedotin exposure differed. Clones were read by immunoSEQ multiplex PCR, and TCRdb kept only the in-frame ones, dropping some. The sample contains over 60,000 clones, about 92% of which appear only once. This specimen consisted of peripheral blood mononuclear cells (PBMCs), obtained before the fourth cycle of nivolumab. The source of this sequence is a human donor with classical Hodgkin lymphoma.

The chain's CDR3 is CASRPTPGYGYTF. In DNA, the CDR3 is TGTGCCAGCAGACCTACCCCAGGGTATGGCTACACCTTC. V usage is TRBV28 and J usage is TRBJ1-2; D possibly corresponds to TRBD1 (5 bases). The CDR3 runs 13 residues. V was cut by 6 bases and J by 5 bases, with 13 bases left in between. CDR1 is MDHEN, CDR2 SYDVKM, per germline.